Below, one T cell receptor beta chain is given with its context. Antigen specificity is unknown. CDR3 length: 16 residues. Unmatched junction bases numbered 8, after V lost 3 bases and J lost 1 base. CDR1 is SGHRS and CDR2 is YFSETQ in the germline V gene. Some clones are missing from TCRdb's copy, which holds only in-frame ones; the method was immunoSEQ multiplex PCR. The sample holds just under 80,000 clones; about 91% are singletons and the top ten take approximately 0.38%. This sample stems from a study of OX40 agonist ivuxolimab in advanced cancers. Findings of the study overall: Certain nonresponding patients likewise had low normalized T-cell clonal expansion. Among patients with partial responses at 0.1-3.0 mg/kg, clonal expansion was among the lowest. In the expanded peripheral T cells, antigen specificity was never determined.

This clonotype originated in an adult with an advanced solid tumor such as melanoma, head and neck, liver or kidney cancer. The sequencing used CD4+ or CD8+ T cells sorted from blood, collected in a trial of the OX40 agonist ivuxolimab. This chain uses TRBV5-1 with TRBJ2-3; 7 bases align to TRBD2. The DNA for the CDR3 is TGCGCCAGCAGCTCCAAGCGGGAATGGGGCACAGATACGCAGTATTTT. Translated: CASSSKREWGTDTQYF.